This T cell receptor beta chain appears in the sequencing data of a study of spatial heterogeneity in lung cancer. The wider study: The correlation between TCR transcript counts in tumor regions and a T cell module score from matched bulk RNA-seq was strong.

Each CDR3 protein is one row after TCRdb ran MiXCR on the 5' RACE reads. The sample consists of about 3,000 distinct CDR3 sequences, around 16% of them appearing once. This clonotype is labeled as medium-sized (0.01 to 0.1%). The antigen is not known. Study results and limitations: Expanded intratumoral alpha and beta TCR counts tracked tumor mutation counts.

Time point indicated: sample taken at primary tumor resection. Without sorting, whole RNA was sequenced from tumor, nontumor lung or frozen PBMC. With 3 bases clipped from V and 4 bases from J, the junction kept 3 bases outside the gene matches. The CDR3 length is 13 residues. Germline lookup yields CDR1 DFQATT and CDR2 SNEGSKA (reference sequence). The origin of this receptor is a male donor with early-stage non-small cell lung cancer. Here the sequenced sample was lung tumor tissue, taken at surgery. The chain is built from TRBV20-1 and TRBJ2-1; TRBD2 aligns across 7 bases. Written as DNA, the CDR3 is TGCAGTGCTAGTGCTAGCGGTTACAATGAGCAGTTCTTC. It codes for CSASASGYNEQFF.